This T cell receptor (beta chain) was documented in a study of CD8 T cells in Susac syndrome. Study in general: Treatment status at blood draw for the Susac syndrome patients was therapy-naive, corticosteroids, or intravenous immunoglobulin alone.

Study-wide points: The number of individuals included in the study's TCR sequencing and HLA analysis was acknowledged as relatively small.

RNA amounts of about 0.5 to 1 ug underwent reverse transcription with random hexamers. TCRdb reprocessed the immunoSEQ multiplex PCR reads via MiXCR and lists one record per CDR3 protein. The sample has about 180,000 distinct CDR3 sequences, over 90% seen once. As regards this clonotype: Its target is not known.

V trimming: 4 bases; J trimming: 3 bases; junction bases outside the gene matches: 4. This CDR3 contains 13 residues. CDR1 is SQVTM, CDR2 ANQGSEA, per germline. This sequence originates from a human donor with Susac syndrome. This rearrangement joins TRBV29-1 to TRBJ2-3; 7 bases align to TRBD2. Input material: CD4+ T cells from PBMCs. The CDR3 DNA follows: TGCAGCGTTGTGGGACTACCTACAGATACGCAGTATTTT. It translates to CSVVGLPTDTQYF.